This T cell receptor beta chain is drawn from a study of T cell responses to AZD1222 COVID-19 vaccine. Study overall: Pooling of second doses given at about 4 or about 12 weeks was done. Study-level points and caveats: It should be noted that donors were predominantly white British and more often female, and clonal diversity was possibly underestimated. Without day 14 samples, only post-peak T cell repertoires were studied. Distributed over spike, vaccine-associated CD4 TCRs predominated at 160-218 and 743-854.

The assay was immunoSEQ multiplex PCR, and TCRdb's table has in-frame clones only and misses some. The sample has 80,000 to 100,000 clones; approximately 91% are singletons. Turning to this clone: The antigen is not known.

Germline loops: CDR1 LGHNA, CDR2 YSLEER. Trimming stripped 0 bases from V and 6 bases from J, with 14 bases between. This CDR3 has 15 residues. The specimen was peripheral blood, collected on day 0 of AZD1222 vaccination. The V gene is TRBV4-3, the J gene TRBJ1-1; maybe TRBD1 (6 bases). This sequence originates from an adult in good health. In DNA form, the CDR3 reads TGCGCCAGCAGCCAAGATGGGGGGCCCGGCGCTGAAGCTTTCTTT. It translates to CASSQDGGPGAEAFF.